What follows are 22 T cell receptor beta chains derived from one specimen sequenced in a study of cytomegalovirus exposure and HLA in healthy donors. The method was immunoSEQ multiplex PCR; TCRdb's version includes in-frame clones alone and lacks a portion of them. Found here are 30,000 to 40,000 clones, 90% to 95% of them singletons; the top ten hold 2.5% to 4%. Sequenced: PBMCs. These receptor sequences come from a man aged 18-30 years in good health and CMV-seronegative.

The rearrangement links TRBV29-1 to TRBJ1-1, with D possibly matching TRBD1 (5 bases). CDR3 length: 13 residues. V gave up 7 bases and J gave up 3 bases, with 15 bases separating them. CDR1 is SQVTM, CDR2 ANQGSEA, per germline. CDR3 residues: CSESRAYDTEAFF. CDR3 nucleotides: TGCAGCGAATCCAGGGCATACGACACTGAAGCTTTCTTT.

V usage is TRBV13 and J usage is TRBJ2-7, with 8 bases that match TRBD1. The ends lost 0 bases at V and 2 bases at J; junction bases unmatched: 9. The CDR3 spans 17 residues. Germline CDR1 reads PRHDT; CDR2 reads FYEKMQ (reference sequence). The CDR3 sequence is CASSLGDLGTGTYEQYF. CDR3 nucleotide sequence: TGTGCCAGCAGCTTAGGAGACCTCGGGACAGGTACCTACGAGCAGTACTTC.

This rearrangement joins TRBV5-1 to TRBJ2-7, with 9 positions matching TRBD1. CDR3 length equals 14 residues. CDR1 SGHRS and CDR2 YFSETQ come from the germline V gene. V shed 5 bases, J shed 2 bases, and the junction held 5 bases outside the gene matches. This chain's CDR3 is CASRSGTGTYEQYF. For the CDR3, the DNA is TGCGCCAGCAGATCCGGGACAGGGACCTACGAGCAGTACTTC.

A single count supports this clone. V gene TRBV6-1 combines with J gene TRBJ1-2, with 7 bases identical to TRBD1. Germline loops: CDR1 MNHNS, CDR2 SASEGT. The CDR3 covers 13 residues. The V segment lost 3 bases and the J segment 8 bases; nucleotides outside the gene matches: 6. This CDR3 reads CASSDRGDWGYTF. The CDR3, as DNA: TGTGCCAGCAGTGACAGGGGGGATTGGGGCTACACCTTC.

In nucleotides, the CDR3 is TGCGCCAGCAGCTTTAGCGGGGTAAGCTCCTACGAGCAGTACTTC. Protein sequence: CASSFSGVSSYEQYF. This chain connects TRBV5-1 to TRBJ2-7; 8 bases agree with TRBD2. The length of the CDR3 is 15 residues. From germline, CDR1 is SGHRS and CDR2 YFSETQ. J was trimmed by 0 bases and V by 2 bases; bases with no gene match: 4.

This chain links TRBV12-5 with TRBJ1-2, with 7 bases lining up with TRBD1. V trimming: 1 base; J trimming: 7 bases; junction bases outside the gene matches: 6. Germline CDR1 LGHNT, CDR2 FRNRAP. This CDR3 spans 14 amino acids. The CDR3 region is CASGLGQGEGGYTF. The CDR3 DNA reads TGTGCTAGTGGTTTGGGACAGGGCGAGGGTGGCTACACCTTC.

J is TRBJ2-1 and V is TRBV2; D is possibly TRBD1 (6 bases). V was pared by 5 bases and J by 0 bases, with 11 bases between. The CDR3 loop spans 15 amino acids. In germline, CDR1 is SNHLY, CDR2 FYNNEI. CDR3 region: CASSWTDSSYNEQFF. The CDR3 DNA follows: TGTGCCAGCAGTTGGACAGATAGCTCCTACAATGAGCAGTTCTTC.

The chain employs TRBV18 and TRBJ2-3; 10 bases are a match to TRBD1. The length of the CDR3 is 16 residues. V lost 1 base and J lost 1; bases outside the gene matches: 2. Germline V lookup: CDR1 KGHSH, CDR2 LQKENI. The CDR3 region has the DNA TGTGCCAGCTCACCACTCGGACAGGGGGGCACAGATACGCAGTATTTT. It encodes CASSPLGQGGTDTQYF.

V gene TRBV7-3 combines with J gene TRBJ2-7; 11 positions agree with TRBD1. This CDR3 comprises 15 residues. The germline CDR1 and CDR2 sequences are SGHTA and FQGTGA. V trimming: 2 bases; J trimming: 3 bases; junction bases outside the gene matches: 3. The chain's CDR3 is CASSLGGTGGYEQYF. The CDR3 DNA reads as TGTGCCAGCAGCTTAGGTGGGACAGGGGGCTACGAGCAGTACTTC.

V is TRBV29-1 and J is TRBJ1-2, with D possibly being TRBD1 (5 bases). CDR1 is SQVTM, CDR2 ANQGSEA, per germline. The CDR3 extends over 13 amino acids. Trimming cost V 4 bases and J 4 bases, with 13 bases left between them. For the CDR3, the DNA is TGCAGCGTTGTGAGACAGCAAGGCTATGGCTACACCTTC. Its protein product is CSVVRQQGYGYTF.

The V and J genes are TRBV5-6 and TRBJ1-2; 10 positions match TRBD1. Germline V gene sequence: CDR1 SGHDT, CDR2 YYEEEE. The ends lost 0 bases at V and 3 bases at J; junction bases unmatched: 2. The CDR3 covers 15 residues. As DNA, the CDR3 is TGTGCCAGCAGCTTGGGACAGGGGGCGGACTATGGCTACACCTTC. Translation gives CASSLGQGADYGYTF. The complete variable domain, with remaining parts taken from reference TRBV5-6 and TRBJ1-2, reads DAGVTQSPTHLIKTRGQQVTLRCSPKSGHDTVSWYQQALGQGPQFIFQYYEEEERQRGNFPDRFSGHQFPNYSSELNVNALLLGDSALYLCASSLGQGADYGYTFGSGTRLTVV.

The genes are TRBV5-8 and TRBJ2-7; no definite D call. Looked up from germline, CDR1 is SGHTS and CDR2 is YDEGEE. This CDR3 comprises 11 residues. The V end lost 1 base, the J end lost 3 bases, and 2 bases lay between the germline ends. The CDR3 protein is CASSLRYEQYF. The DNA for the CDR3 is TGTGCCAGCAGCTTGCGCTACGAGCAGTACTTC.

The chain couples TRBV15 to TRBJ2-7, with 7 bases that match TRBD2. Trimming took 3 bases from V and 6 from J; bases not matched to a gene: 5. Looked up from germline, CDR1 is LNHNV and CDR2 is YYDKDF (reference sequence). The CDR3 runs to 13 residues. The CDR3: CATSRAGTTEQYF. CDR3 DNA: TGTGCCACCAGCAGGGCCGGGACTACCGAGCAGTACTTC.

The chain recombines TRBV4-1 with TRBJ1-3; a weak D match, TRBD1 (6 bases). CDR1 is MGHRA, CDR2 YSYEKL, per germline. V shed 8 bases and J shed 4 bases, with 12 bases lying between them. The CDR3 consists of 13 residues. The CDR3 DNA reads TGCGCCAGCCGACAGGTGGGAGGAAACACCATATATTTT. Protein: CASRQVGGNTIYF.

This chain uses TRBV27 with TRBJ1-1; TRBD1 matches at 7 bases. This CDR3 region has 16 residues. The ends lost 2 bases at V and 1 base at J; junction bases unmatched: 7. The germline V gene encodes CDR1 MNHEY and CDR2 SMNVEV (reference sequence). CDR3 DNA: TGTGCCAGCAGTTTAGTTCCAGGGGGAGGGAACACTGAAGCTTTCTTT. This gives the protein CASSLVPGGGNTEAFF.

The chain is built from TRBV6-1 and TRBJ2-7, with 9 bases identical to TRBD2. Germline V gene sequence: CDR1 MNHNS, CDR2 SASEGT. V dropped 5 bases and J dropped 4; count of bases not matched to a gene: 6. This CDR3 is built from 14 residues. The CDR3 DNA reads TGTGCCAGCAGTTCCAAGGCGGGAGGGTACGAGCAGTACTTC. Encoded protein: CASSSKAGGYEQYF.

The V and J genes are TRBV6-5 and TRBJ2-7; the match to TRBD1 covers 7 bases. This CDR3 is 15 amino acids long. Germline V gene sequence: CDR1 MNHEY, CDR2 SVGAGI. The V and J ends lost 4 bases and 2 bases, in that order; junction bases with no gene match: 8. The DNA of the CDR3 is TGTGCCAGCAGTTCCGGACAGGCCGCCGCCTACGAGCAGTACTTC. This gives the protein CASSSGQAAAYEQYF.

The rearrangement links TRBV7-6 to TRBJ1-1, with D unclear. This CDR3 region has 12 residues. CDR1 and CDR2 from the germline V gene are SGHVS and FNYEAQ. Trimming stripped 2 bases from V and 6 bases from J, with 7 bases between. The CDR3, as DNA: TGTGCCAGCAGCTTACGTGAGTCTGAAGCTTTCTTT. Encoded protein: CASSLRESEAFF.

This chain joins TRBV7-9 and TRBJ2-7; 10 positions match TRBD1. The germline V gene has CDR1 SEHNR and CDR2 FQNEAQ (reference sequence). The CDR3 spans 16 residues. The J segment lost 6 bases and the V segment lost 5 bases, leaving 13 bases of the junction unmatched. CDR3: CASSLRQGALLGEQYF. DNA of the CDR3: TGTGCCAGCAGCCTCAGACAGGGGGCCTTACTTGGCGAGCAGTACTTC.

This clone was observed once. The rearrangement uses TRBV28 and TRBJ1-4; D is ambiguous. Looked up from germline, CDR1 is MDHEN and CDR2 is SYDVKM. Deletions cut 7 bases from V and 7 bases from J, with 16 bases between. The CDR3 loop spans 14 amino acids. The CDR3 sequence is CASIQQDIAEKLFF. CDR3 bases: TGTGCCAGCATTCAGCAGGATATCGCTGAAAAACTGTTTTTT. Full variable domain (missing parts from reference TRBV28 and TRBJ1-4): DVKVTQSSRYLVKRTGEKVFLECVQDMDHENMFWYRQDPGLGLRLIYFSYDVKMKEKGDIPEGYSVSREKKERFSLILESASTNQTSMYLCASIQQDIAEKLFFGSGTQLSVL.

The chain carries TRBV10-1 and TRBJ2-7, with 7 bases lining up with TRBD1. Germline lookup yields CDR1 WNHNN and CDR2 SYGVQD (reference sequence). CDR3 length: 15 residues. After removal of 5 bases from V and 6 bases from J, the junction contained 13 bases not matched to a gene. DNA of the CDR3: TGCGCCAGCAGTCTCCAACCGGGACAGAGCTCCGAGCAGTACTTC. As protein: CASSLQPGQSSEQYF.

The chain recombines TRBV27 with TRBJ2-2; D is unresolved. The V gene's germline CDR1 is MNHEY and CDR2 SMNVEV (reference sequence). The CDR3 loop spans 13 amino acids. Trimming took off 2 bases at V and 3 bases at J, with 4 bases between the two ends. For the CDR3, the DNA is TGTGCCAGCAGTTTAGGGCACACCGGGGAGCTGTTTTTT. It codes for CASSLGHTGELFF.